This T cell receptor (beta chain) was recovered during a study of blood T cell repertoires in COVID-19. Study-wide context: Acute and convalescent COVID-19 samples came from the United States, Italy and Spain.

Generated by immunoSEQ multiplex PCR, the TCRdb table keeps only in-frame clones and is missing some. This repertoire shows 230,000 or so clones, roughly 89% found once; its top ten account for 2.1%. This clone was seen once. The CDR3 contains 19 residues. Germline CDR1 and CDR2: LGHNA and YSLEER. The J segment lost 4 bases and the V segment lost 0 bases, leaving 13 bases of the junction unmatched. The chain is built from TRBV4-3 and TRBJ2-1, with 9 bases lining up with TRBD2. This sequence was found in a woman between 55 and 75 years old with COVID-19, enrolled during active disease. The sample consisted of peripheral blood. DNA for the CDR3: TGCGCCAGCAGCCAAGAGTGGGTAGCGGGGGCGATAATATACAATGAGCAGTTCTTC. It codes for CASSQEWVAGAIIYNEQFF.